The rows below give T cell receptor beta chains drawn from one sample of a study of shared clonotypes between healthy human individuals. The table came from immunoSEQ multiplex PCR; TCRdb's copy has only in-frame clones and leaves some out. The profile shows around 1.1 million clones, 77% of them singletons. Material for sequencing was memory CD4+ T cells from PBMCs. These receptors all come from a man aged 18 to 29 in good health. Some clones in this sample may be carry-over from other donors' samples. Each CDR3 is given with its conserved first and last residue. A D gene is named only where the DNA matches it firmly. Expanded clones are given a class, and other clones once, few, many or no size at all.

CDR3nt	CDR3aa	j_gene	v_gene	abundance	d_gene
TGTGCCAGCAGTCCCCTCTCGAGGGGTGAGCAGTTCTTC	CASSPLSRGEQFF	TRBJ2-1	TRBV28	-	-
TGCGCCAGCAGCCAGGGACATCCGGGCACTGAAGCTTTCTTT	CASSQGHPGTEAFF	TRBJ1-1	TRBV5-1	-	-
TGCGCCAGCAGCCTAGTCGGCTCCACCTACGAGCAGTACTTC	CASSLVGSTYEQYF	TRBJ2-7	TRBV4-1	-	-
TGTGCCAGCAGCTTCGGGGTCGGGCATGGAGGGGAGACCCAGTACTTC	CASSFGVGHGGETQYF	TRBJ2-5	TRBV7-9	-	-
TGCGCCAGCAGCCTGACTATTGCAGAGACCCAGTACTTC	CASSLTIAETQYF	TRBJ2-5	TRBV4-1	-	-
TGTGCCAGCAGCTTAAACAGGGGGCGCGGCGAGACCCAGTACTTC	CASSLNRGRGETQYF	TRBJ2-5	TRBV7-9	-	TRBD1
TGTGCCAGCAGTCCTTCTAGACAGGGCGTCTACAATGAGCAGTTCTTC	CASSPSRQGVYNEQFF	TRBJ2-1	TRBV28	-	TRBD1
TGCGCCAGCAGCCAAGACAGTCCGGGGCGAACCTCTGGGGCCAACGTCCTGACTTTC	CASSQDSPGRTSGANVLTF	TRBJ2-6	TRBV4-1	-	-
TGTGCCAGTTCTCTCCGGGGAAGTGCTCGCGAGCAGTACTTC	CASSLRGSAREQYF	TRBJ2-7	TRBV7-8	-	-
TGTGCCTGGACCCAGGCCGGTATACTAGCCAAAAACATTCAGTACTTC	CAWTQAGILAKNIQYF	TRBJ2-4	TRBV30	-	-
TGCGCCAGCAGTGAGTCGGGTAAAGGGACGAACACTGAAGCTTTCTTT	CASSESGKGTNTEAFF	TRBJ1-1	TRBV10-1	-	-
TGTGCCAGCAGCCCCGTAGCTAGCGGGTACAATGAGCAGTTCTTC	CASSPVASGYNEQFF	TRBJ2-1	TRBV9	-	TRBD2
TGCGCCAGCAGCTTGGGTCTTTCTGGAAACACCATATATTTT	CASSLGLSGNTIYF	TRBJ1-3	TRBV5-1	-	-
TGTGCCACCGCCCGAGAAAGCTACGAGCAGTACTTC	CATARESYEQYF	TRBJ2-7	TRBV25-1	-	-
TGTGCCAGCAGTCGCCGGCTGCCCTCCGGAGAGACCCAGTACTTC	CASSRRLPSGETQYF	TRBJ2-5	TRBV11-2	-	-
TGTGCCAGCAGTGAAATCCGGGGTTGGTACGAGCAGTACTTC	CASSEIRGWYEQYF	TRBJ2-7	TRBV2	-	-
TGTGCCAGCCGTACTGGGCTCAGCACAGATACGCAGTATTTT	CASRTGLSTDTQYF	TRBJ2-3	TRBV6-5	few	-
TGTGCCTGGAGTGTCGGAGGGAGTAATGAAAAACTGTTTTTT	CAWSVGGSNEKLFF	TRBJ1-4	TRBV30	-	-
TGTGCCAGCAGCCGAGGACAGGGCGGGGAGCTGTTTTTT	CASSRGQGGELFF	TRBJ2-2	TRBV5-4	-	TRBD1
TGTGCCAGCGTTGGGACAGGGAGAGCCTACGAGCAGTACTTC	CASVGTGRAYEQYF	TRBJ2-7	TRBV28	-	TRBD1
TGTGCCAGCAGCTTGAATCCCTTCTCGGGCGAGCAGTACTTC	CASSLNPFSGEQYF	TRBJ2-7	TRBV5-6	once	-
TGTGCCTGGAGTGTGTTGGGACGCTCACCCCTCCACTTT	CAWSVLGRSPLHF	TRBJ1-6	TRBV30	-	-
TGTGCCAGCAGCTTAGGACGGGGCCAAGAGACCCAGTACTTC	CASSLGRGQETQYF	TRBJ2-5	TRBV7-3	-	-
TGTGCCAGCTCTTCACCGAATGAGCCCGGGGGCAACACCATATATTTT	CASSSPNEPGGNTIYF	TRBJ1-3	TRBV11-2	-	-
TGTGCCAGCCCCCCCCGCGGGTTTAGGGGGCTAGCTGAAGCTTTCTTT	CASPPRGFRGLAEAFF	TRBJ1-1	TRBV27	-	TRBD1
TGCGCCAGCAGCCAAGAAAGAAGTGGAGCAAAGGCGGAGACCCAGTACTTC	CASSQERSGAKAETQYF	TRBJ2-5	TRBV4-1	-	-
TGTGCCAGCAGCCCGCGGGGACAGGGGTTTTCCTACGAGCAGTACTTC	CASSPRGQGFSYEQYF	TRBJ2-7	TRBV7-9	-	TRBD1
TGCGCCAGCAGCGTGGACCTGGAAAAACTGTTTTTT	CASSVDLEKLFF	TRBJ1-4	TRBV5-1	-	-
TGCAGCGTAGCAGGGACAGACCAAACGAACACCGGGGAGCTGTTTTTT	CSVAGTDQTNTGELFF	TRBJ2-2	TRBV29-1	few	TRBD1
TGTGCCAGCAGCTTATCTCCGGGTGGGCTAACTGAAGCTTTCTTT	CASSLSPGGLTEAFF	TRBJ1-1	TRBV7-3	-	-
TGTGCCAGCAGTTCCGCCGGGACAGATCTCTACGAGCAGTACTTC	CASSSAGTDLYEQYF	TRBJ2-7	TRBV28	-	TRBD1
TGTGCCAGCAGCTTCCGCCATCCCGCTAACTATGGCTACGCCTTC	CASSFRHPANYGYAF	TRBJ1-2	TRBV27	-	-
TGCAGCGTTGAAGAGGCAGGGTCCGGAAACACCATATATTTT	CSVEEAGSGNTIYF	TRBJ1-3	TRBV29-1	-	-
TGTGCCAGCAGTGACAGGGGAGTTGGCTACGAGCAGTACTTC	CASSDRGVGYEQYF	TRBJ2-7	TRBV25-1	once	-
TGTGCCAGCTCACGTGTACAGACTTACGAGCAGTACTTC	CASSRVQTYEQYF	TRBJ2-7	TRBV18	-	-
TGTGCCAGCAGTTCCCCGGGACAGGGTCCCGGAAGGGAAAAACTGTTTTTT	CASSSPGQGPGREKLFF	TRBJ1-4	TRBV28	-	TRBD1
TGTGCCAGCAGCTCCCCCGGGACAGGGGCCGGGGAGCTGTTTTTT	CASSSPGTGAGELFF	TRBJ2-2	TRBV11-1	once	TRBD1